This T cell receptor (beta chain) was retrieved from a study of blood T cells in healthy people across ages. A sample-barcoded 5' primer and a J-beta primer mix were used in a second PCR of roughly 6 to 11 cycles. TCRdb redid the calling of the 5' RACE reads with MiXCR, one entry per CDR3 protein. The repertoire has 1.4 million or so distinct CDR3 sequences, approximately 43% of them found once; the top ten carry just over 4%. To note about this clonotype: Its antigen is not identified.

Researchers report isolating at least 6.5 million PBMCs per sample. Notes on the study in general: TCR beta diversity per million T cells fell roughly linearly with age. Changes in expanded clonotypes were possibly confounded, as the CMV status of donors was unknown.

Material for sequencing was blood. The sequence derives from a woman aged 18-29 years in good health.

As DNA, the CDR3 is TGCAGCGCTGGGTCATCCTCCTACGAGCAGTACTTC. Residues: CSAGSSSYEQYF. The chain uses TRBV29-1 and TRBJ2-7; unclear D gene. CDR1 SQVTM and CDR2 ANQGSEA come from the germline V gene. The V end was cut by 7 bases, the J end by 0 bases, with 10 bases between. The CDR3 length is 12 residues.